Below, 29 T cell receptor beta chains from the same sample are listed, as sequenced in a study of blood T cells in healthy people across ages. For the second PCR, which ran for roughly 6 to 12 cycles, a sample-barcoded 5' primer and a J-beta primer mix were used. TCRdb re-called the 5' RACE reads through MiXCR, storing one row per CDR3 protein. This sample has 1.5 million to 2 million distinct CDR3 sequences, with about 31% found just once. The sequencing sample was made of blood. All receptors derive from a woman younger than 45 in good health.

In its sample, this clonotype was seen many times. CDR3 in amino acids: CASSVDRGEQYF. DNA of the CDR3: TGTGCCAGCAGTGTCGACAGGGGCGAGCAGTACTTC. The chain combines TRBV9 with TRBJ2-7; TRBD1 agrees at 8 bases. V lost 5 bases to trimming and J lost 6 bases; unmatched junction nucleotides: 4. Germline CDR1 and CDR2: SGDLS and YYNGEE. This CDR3 has 12 residues.

The CDR3 sequence: CASSYVPDYGYTF. The CDR3 nucleotides read TGTGCCAGCAGTTACGTCCCCGACTATGGCTACACCTTC. The rearrangement uses TRBV6-2 or TRBV6-3 and TRBJ1-2; D gene unclear. V was cut by 2 bases and J by 3 bases, with 7 bases left in between. CDR1 and CDR2 (germline): MNHEY, SVGEGT. CDR3 length: 13 amino acids.

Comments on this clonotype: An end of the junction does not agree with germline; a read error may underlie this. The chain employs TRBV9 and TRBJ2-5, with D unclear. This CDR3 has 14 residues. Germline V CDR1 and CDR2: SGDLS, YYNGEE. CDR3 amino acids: CARSVDLFQETQYF. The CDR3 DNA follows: TGTGCCCGCAGCGTAGATCTGTTTCAAGAGACCCAGTACTTC.

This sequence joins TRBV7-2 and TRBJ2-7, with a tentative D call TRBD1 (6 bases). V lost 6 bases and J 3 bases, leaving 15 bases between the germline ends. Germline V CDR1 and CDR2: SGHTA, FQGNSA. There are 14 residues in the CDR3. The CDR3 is CASSTGTVNYEQYF. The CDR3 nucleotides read TGTGCCAGCAGTACAGGGACCGTTAACTACGAGCAGTACTTC.

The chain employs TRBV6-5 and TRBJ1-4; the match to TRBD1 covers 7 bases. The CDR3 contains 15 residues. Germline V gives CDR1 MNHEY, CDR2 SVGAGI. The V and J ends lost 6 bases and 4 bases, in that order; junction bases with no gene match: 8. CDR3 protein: CASRFRQGHNEKLFF. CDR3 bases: TGTGCCAGCAGATTTCGACAGGGTCATAATGAAAAACTGTTTTTT.

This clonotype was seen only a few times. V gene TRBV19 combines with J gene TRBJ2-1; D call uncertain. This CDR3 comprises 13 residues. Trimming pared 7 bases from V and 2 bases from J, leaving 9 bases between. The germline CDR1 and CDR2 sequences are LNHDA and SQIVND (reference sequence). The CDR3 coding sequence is TGTGCCAGTACCGCGACTCCCTACAATGAGCAGTTCTTC. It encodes CASTATPYNEQFF.

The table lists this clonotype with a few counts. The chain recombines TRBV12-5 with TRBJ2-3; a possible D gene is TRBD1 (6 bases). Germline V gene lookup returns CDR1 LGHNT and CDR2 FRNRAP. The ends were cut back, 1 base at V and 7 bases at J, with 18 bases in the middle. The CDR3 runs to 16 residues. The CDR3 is CASGLGTDRTEYTQYF. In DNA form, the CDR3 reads TGTGCTAGTGGTTTGGGAACGGACCGGACAGAGTATACGCAGTATTTT.

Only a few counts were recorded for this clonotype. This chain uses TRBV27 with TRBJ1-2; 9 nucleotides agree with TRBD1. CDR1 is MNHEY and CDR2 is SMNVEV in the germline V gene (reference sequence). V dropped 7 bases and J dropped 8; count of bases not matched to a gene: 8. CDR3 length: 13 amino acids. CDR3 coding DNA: TGTGCCAGCACGGGACAGGGATGGGTAGGCTACACCTTC. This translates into CASTGQGWVGYTF.

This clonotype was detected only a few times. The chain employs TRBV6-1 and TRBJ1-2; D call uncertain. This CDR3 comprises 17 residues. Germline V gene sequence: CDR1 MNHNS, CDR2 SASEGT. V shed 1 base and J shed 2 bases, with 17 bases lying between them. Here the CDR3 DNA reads TGTGCCAGCAGTGAAGGGGTCTCGGTTCTCTTAAACTATGGCTACACCTTC. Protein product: CASSEGVSVLLNYGYTF.

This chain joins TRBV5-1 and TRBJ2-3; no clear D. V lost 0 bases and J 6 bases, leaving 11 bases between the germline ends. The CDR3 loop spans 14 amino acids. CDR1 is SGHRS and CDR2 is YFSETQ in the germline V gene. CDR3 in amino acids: CASSLAQFGDTQYF. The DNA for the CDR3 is TGCGCCAGCAGCTTGGCCCAGTTTGGGGATACGCAGTATTTT.

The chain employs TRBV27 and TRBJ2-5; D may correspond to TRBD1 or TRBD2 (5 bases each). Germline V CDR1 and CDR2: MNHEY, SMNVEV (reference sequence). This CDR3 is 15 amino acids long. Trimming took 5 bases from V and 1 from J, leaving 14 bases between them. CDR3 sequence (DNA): TGTGCCAGCAGTGAGGGGCTTTTGCTCCAAGAGACCCAGTACTTC. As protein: CASSEGLLLQETQYF.

The CDR3 is CAITQGLDQPQHF. In DNA form, the CDR3 reads TGTGCCATCACACAGGGGCTAGATCAGCCCCAGCATTTT. This sequence joins TRBV10-3 and TRBJ1-5; 7 nucleotides align to TRBD1. The CDR3 contains 13 residues. The V and J ends lost 7 bases and 5 bases, in that order; junction bases with no gene match: 5. The V gene's germline CDR1 is ENHRY and CDR2 SYGVKD.

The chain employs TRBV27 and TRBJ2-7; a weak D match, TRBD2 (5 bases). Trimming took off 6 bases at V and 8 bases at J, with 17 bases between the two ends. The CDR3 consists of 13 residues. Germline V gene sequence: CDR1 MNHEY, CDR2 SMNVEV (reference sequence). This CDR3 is CASSPGGGYKQYF. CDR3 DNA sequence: TGTGCCAGCAGCCCCGGAGGCGGGTACAAGCAGTACTTC.

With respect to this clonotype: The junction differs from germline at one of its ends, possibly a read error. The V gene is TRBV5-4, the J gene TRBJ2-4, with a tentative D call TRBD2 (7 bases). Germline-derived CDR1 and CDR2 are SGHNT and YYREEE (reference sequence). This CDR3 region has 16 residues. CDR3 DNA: TGTGCCAGCAGCTTTGGGGGGGCAGGGGCCAAAAACGTTCAGTACTTC. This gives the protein CASSFGGAGAKNVQYF.

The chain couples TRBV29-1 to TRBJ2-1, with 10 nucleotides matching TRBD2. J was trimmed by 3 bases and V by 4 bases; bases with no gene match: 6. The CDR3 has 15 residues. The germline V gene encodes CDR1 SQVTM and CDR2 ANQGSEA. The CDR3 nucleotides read TGCAGCGTTGGGGCTAGCGGGAGCCGCTACAATGAGCAGTTCTTC. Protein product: CSVGASGSRYNEQFF.

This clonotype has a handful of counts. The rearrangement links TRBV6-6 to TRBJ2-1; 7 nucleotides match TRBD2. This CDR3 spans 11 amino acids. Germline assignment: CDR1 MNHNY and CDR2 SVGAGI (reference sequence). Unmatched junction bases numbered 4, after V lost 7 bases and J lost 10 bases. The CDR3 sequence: CASTWGGEQFF. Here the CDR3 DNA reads TGTGCCAGCACGTGGGGGGGGGAGCAGTTCTTC.

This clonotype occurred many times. The CDR3 region has the DNA TGCAGCGTCGCGAGGGGCCGGGACCCCAGATCCTACGAGCAGTACTTC. Encoded protein: CSVARGRDPRSYEQYF. This chain uses TRBV29-1 with TRBJ2-7; possibly TRBD1 or TRBD2 for D (5 bases each). The germline V gene has CDR1 SQVTM and CDR2 ANQGSEA. The CDR3 consists of 16 residues. Deletions cut 6 bases from V and 1 base from J, with 22 bases between.

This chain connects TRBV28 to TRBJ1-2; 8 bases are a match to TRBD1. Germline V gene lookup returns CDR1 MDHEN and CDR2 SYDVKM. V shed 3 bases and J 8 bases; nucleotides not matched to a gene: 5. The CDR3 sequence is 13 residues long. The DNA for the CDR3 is TGTGCCAGCAGTTTGGCAGGGGGCCTCGGCTACACCTTC. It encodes CASSLAGGLGYTF.

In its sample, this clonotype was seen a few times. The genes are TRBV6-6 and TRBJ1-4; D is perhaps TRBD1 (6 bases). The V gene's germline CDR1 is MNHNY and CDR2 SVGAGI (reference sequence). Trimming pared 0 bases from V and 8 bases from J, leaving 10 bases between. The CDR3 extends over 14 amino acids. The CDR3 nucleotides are TGTGCCAGCAGTTACTCGACAGGAGGGGAAAAACTGTTTTTT. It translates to CASSYSTGGEKLFF.

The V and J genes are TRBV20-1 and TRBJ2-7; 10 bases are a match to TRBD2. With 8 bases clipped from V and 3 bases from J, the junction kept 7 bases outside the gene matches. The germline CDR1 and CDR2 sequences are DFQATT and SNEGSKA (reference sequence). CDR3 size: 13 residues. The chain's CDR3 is CSTGTSENYEQYF. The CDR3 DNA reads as TGCAGTACCGGGACTAGCGAAAACTACGAGCAGTACTTC.

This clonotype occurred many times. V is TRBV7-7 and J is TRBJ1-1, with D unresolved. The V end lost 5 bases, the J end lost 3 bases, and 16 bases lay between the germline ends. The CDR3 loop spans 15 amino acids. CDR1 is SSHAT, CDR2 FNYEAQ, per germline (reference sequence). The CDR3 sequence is CASSPYPSGDTEAFF. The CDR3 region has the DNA TGTGCCAGCAGCCCATACCCATCTGGGGACACTGAAGCTTTCTTT.

In DNA, the CDR3 is TGTGCCAGCAGCGCTGGACGGAGAAATGAAAAACTGTTTTTT. Its protein product is CASSAGRRNEKLFF. This chain uses TRBV7-9 with TRBJ1-4; D unresolved. Germline CDR1 SEHNR, CDR2 FQNEAQ (reference sequence). V was shortened by 5 bases and J by 5 bases, with 12 bases between the two germline ends. There are 14 residues in the CDR3.

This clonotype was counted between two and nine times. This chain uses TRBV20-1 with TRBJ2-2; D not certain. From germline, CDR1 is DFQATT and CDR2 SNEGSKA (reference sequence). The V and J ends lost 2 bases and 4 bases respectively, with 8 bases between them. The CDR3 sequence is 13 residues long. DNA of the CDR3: TGCAGTGCTAGACCCATTTCCACCGGGGAGCTGTTTTTT. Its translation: CSARPISTGELFF.

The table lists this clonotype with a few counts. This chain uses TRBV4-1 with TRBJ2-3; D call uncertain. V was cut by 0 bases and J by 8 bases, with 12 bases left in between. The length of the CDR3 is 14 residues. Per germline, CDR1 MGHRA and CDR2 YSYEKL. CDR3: CASSQDSVSSTQYF. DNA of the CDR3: TGCGCCAGCAGCCAAGATTCGGTTAGCAGTACGCAGTATTTT.

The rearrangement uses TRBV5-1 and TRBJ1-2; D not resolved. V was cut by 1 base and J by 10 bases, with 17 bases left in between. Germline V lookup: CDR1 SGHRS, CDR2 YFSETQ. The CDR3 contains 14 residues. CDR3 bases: TGCGCCAGCAGCTTGAACGCGGCTAACCAGGCCTACACCTTC. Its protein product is CASSLNAANQAYTF.

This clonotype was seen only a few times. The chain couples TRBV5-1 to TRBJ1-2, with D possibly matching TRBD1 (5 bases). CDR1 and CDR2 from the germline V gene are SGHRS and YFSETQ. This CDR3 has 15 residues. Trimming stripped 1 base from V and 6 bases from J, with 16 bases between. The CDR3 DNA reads TGCGCCAGCAGCTTGTGGGCAGGGTGGTCCGATGGCTACACCTTC. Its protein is CASSLWAGWSDGYTF. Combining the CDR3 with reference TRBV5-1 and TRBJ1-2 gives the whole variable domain KAGVTQTPRYLIKTRGQQVTLSCSPISGHRSVSWYQQTPGQGLQFLFEYFSETQRNKGNFPGRFSGRQFSNSRSEMNVSTLELGDSALYLCASSLWAGWSDGYTFGSGTRLTVV.

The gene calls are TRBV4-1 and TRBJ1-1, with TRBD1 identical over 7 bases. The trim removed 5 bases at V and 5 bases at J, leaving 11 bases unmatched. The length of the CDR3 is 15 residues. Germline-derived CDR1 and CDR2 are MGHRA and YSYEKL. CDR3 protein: CASSSRTGRQTEAFF. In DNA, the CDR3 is TGCGCCAGCAGCTCCCGGACAGGACGACAGACTGAAGCTTTCTTT.

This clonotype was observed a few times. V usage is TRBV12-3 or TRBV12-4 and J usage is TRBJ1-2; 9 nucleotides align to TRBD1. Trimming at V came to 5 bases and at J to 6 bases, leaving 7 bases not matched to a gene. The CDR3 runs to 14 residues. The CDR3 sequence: CASSRGQGIDGYTF. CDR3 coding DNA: TGTGCCAGCAGTCGCGGACAGGGGATAGATGGCTACACCTTC.

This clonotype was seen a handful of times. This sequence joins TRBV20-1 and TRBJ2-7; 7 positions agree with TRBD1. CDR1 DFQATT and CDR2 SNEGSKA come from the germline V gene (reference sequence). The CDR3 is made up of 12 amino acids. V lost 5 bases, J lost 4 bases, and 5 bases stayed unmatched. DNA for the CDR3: TGCAGTGCTTCACAGGGGAAGTACGAGCAGTACTTC. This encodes CSASQGKYEQYF.